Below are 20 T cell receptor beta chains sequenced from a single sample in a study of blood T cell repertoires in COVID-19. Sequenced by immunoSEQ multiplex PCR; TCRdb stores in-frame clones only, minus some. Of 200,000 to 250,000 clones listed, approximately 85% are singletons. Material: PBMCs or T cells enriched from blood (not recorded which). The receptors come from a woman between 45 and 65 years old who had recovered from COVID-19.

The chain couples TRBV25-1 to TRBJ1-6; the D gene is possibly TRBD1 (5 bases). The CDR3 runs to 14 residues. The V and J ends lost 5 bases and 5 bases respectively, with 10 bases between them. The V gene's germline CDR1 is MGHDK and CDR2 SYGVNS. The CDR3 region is CASSRGRNNSPLHF. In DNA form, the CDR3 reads TGTGCCAGCAGTAGGGGAAGAAATAATTCACCCCTCCACTTT. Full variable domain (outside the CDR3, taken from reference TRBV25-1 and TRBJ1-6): EADIYQTPRYLVIGTGKKITLECSQTMGHDKMYWYQQDPGMELHLIHYSYGVNSTEKGDLSSESTVSRIRTEHFPLTLESARPSHTSQYLCASSRGRNNSPLHFGNGTRLTVT.

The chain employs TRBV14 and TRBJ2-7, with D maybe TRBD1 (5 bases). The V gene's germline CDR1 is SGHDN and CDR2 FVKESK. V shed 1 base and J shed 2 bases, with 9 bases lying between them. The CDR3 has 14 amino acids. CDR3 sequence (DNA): TGTGCCAGCAGCCAAGGACAGAACACCTACGAGCAGTACTTC. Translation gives CASSQGQNTYEQYF. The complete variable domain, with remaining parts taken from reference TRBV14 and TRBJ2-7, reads EAGVTQFPSHSVIEKGQTVTLRCDPISGHDNLYWYRRVMGKEIKFLLHFVKESKQDESGMPNNRFLAERTGGTYSTLKVQPAELEDSGVYFCASSQGQNTYEQYFGPGTRLTVT.

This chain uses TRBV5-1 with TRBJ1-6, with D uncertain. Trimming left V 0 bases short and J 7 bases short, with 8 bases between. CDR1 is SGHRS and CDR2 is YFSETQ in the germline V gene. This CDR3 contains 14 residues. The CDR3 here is CASSLERRNSPLHF. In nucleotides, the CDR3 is TGCGCCAGCAGCTTGGAAAGGCGGAATTCACCCCTCCACTTT.

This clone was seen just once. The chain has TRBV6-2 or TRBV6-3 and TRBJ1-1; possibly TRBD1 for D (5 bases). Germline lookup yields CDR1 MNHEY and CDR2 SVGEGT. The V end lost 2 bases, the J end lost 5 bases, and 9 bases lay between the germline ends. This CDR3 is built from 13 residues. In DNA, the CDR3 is TGTGCCAGCAGTTACGCAGGGAGGACTGAAGCTTTCTTT. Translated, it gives CASSYAGRTEAFF.

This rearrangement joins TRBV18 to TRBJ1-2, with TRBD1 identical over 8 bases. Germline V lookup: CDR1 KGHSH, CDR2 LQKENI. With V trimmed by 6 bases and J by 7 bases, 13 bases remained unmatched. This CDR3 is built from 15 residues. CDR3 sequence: CASSGAGQGTGGYTF. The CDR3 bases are TGTGCCAGCTCGGGCGCTGGACAGGGAACGGGTGGCTACACCTTC.

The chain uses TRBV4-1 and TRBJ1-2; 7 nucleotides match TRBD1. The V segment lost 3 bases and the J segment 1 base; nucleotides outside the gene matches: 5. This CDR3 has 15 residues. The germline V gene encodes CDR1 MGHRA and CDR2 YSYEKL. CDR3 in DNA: TGCGCCAGCAGCCATCCCGGACAGGTTAACTATGGCTACACCTTC. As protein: CASSHPGQVNYGYTF.

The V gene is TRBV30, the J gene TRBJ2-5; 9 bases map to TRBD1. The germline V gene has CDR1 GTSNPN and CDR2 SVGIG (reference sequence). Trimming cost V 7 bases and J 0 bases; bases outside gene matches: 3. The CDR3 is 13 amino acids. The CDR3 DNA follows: TGTGCCTCGGGACAGGGTTACCAAGAGACCCAGTACTTC. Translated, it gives CASGQGYQETQYF.

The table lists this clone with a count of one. CDR3 in amino acids: CASSRGGSNQPQHF. The CDR3 bases are TGTGCCAGCAGCCGGGGGGGGAGCAATCAGCCCCAGCATTTT. This chain uses TRBV28 with TRBJ1-5, with TRBD1 as a possible D gene (5 bases). V was pared by 6 bases and J by 1 base, with 10 bases between. The CDR3 runs to 14 residues. Germline CDR1 MDHEN, CDR2 SYDVKM.

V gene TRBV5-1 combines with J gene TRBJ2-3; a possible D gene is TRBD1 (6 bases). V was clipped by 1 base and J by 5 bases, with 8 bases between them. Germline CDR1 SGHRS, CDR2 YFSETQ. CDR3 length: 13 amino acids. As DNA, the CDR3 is TGCGCCAGCAGCTTGCGACAGGAAGATACGCAGTATTTT. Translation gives CASSLRQEDTQYF.

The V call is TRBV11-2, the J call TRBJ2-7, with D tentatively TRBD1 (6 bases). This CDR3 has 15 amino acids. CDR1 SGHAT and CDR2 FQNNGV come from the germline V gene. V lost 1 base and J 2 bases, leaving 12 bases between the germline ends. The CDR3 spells CASSLGQGLTYEQYF. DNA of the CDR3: TGTGCCAGCAGCTTAGGGCAGGGGTTAACCTACGAGCAGTACTTC.

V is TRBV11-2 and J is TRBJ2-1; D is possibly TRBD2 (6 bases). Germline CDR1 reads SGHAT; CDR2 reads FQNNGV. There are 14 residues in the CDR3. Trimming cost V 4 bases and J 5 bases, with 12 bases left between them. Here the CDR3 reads CASSSTGLHNEQFF. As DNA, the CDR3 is TGTGCCAGCAGCTCGACGGGACTTCACAATGAGCAGTTCTTC.

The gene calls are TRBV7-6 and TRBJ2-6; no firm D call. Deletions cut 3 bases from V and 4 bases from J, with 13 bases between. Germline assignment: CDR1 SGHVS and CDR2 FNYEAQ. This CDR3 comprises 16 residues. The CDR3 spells CASSFLDPAGANVLTF. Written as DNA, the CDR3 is TGTGCCAGCAGCTTCCTAGACCCGGCCGGGGCCAACGTCCTGACTTTC.

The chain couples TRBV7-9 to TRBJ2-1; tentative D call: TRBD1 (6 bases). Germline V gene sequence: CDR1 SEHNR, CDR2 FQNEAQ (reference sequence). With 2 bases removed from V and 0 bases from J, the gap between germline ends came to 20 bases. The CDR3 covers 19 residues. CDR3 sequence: CASSLPLVDRTSSYNEQFF. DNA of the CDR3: TGTGCCAGCAGCTTACCGCTCGTCGACAGGACGAGCTCCTACAATGAGCAGTTCTTC.

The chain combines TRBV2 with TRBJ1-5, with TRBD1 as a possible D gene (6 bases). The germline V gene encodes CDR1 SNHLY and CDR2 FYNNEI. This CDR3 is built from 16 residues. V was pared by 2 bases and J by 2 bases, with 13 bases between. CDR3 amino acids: CASSESLGGRNQPQHF. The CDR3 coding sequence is TGTGCCAGCAGTGAATCTCTAGGGGGTCGCAATCAGCCCCAGCATTTT.

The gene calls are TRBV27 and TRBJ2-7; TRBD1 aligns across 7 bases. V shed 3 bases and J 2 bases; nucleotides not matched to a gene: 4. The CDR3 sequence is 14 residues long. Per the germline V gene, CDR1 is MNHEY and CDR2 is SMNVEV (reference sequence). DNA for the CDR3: TGTGCCAGCAGTTTCTACAGGGGCCCCTACGAGCAGTACTTC. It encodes CASSFYRGPYEQYF.

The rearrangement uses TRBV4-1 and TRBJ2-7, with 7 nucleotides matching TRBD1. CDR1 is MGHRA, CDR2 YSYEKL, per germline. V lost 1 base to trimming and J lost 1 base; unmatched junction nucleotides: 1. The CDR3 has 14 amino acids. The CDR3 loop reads CASSQAQGSYEQYF. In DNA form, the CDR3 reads TGCGCCAGCAGCCAAGCACAGGGGTCCTACGAGCAGTACTTC.

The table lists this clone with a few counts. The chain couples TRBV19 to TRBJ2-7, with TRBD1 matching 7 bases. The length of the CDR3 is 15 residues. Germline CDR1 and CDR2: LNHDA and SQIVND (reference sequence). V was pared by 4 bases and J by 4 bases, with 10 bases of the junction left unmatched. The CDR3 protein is CASSSLGTALYEQYF. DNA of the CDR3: TGTGCCAGTAGTAGCCTCGGGACAGCGTTATACGAGCAGTACTTC.

CDR3 region: CASSLGLANEQFF. The CDR3, as DNA: TGTGCCAGCAGCCTGGGACTAGCCAATGAGCAGTTCTTC. The chain recombines TRBV11-2 with TRBJ2-1; 9 nucleotides match TRBD2. The germline CDR1 and CDR2 sequences are SGHAT and FQNNGV. The CDR3 has 13 amino acids. V was pared by 5 bases and J by 6 bases, with 2 bases of the junction left unmatched.

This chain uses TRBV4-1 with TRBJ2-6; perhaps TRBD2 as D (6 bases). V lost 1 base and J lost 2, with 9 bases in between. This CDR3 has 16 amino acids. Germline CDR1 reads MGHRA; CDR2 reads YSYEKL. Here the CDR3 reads CASSQAWGAGANVLTF. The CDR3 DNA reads TGCGCCAGCAGCCAAGCCTGGGGGGCTGGGGCCAACGTCCTGACTTTC.

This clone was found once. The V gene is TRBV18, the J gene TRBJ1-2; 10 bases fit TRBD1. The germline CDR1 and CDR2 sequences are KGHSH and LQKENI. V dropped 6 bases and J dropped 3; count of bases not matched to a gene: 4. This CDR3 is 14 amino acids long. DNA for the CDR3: TGTGCCAGCTCTCAAGGACAGGGGGACTATGGCTACACCTTC. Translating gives CASSQGQGDYGYTF.